The 18 T cell receptor beta chains presented below share a single source sample, sequenced in a study of Ad26.COV2.S vaccination and SARS-CoV-2 variants. Treatment here: over 15 received Ad26.COV2.S at low or high dose, single or two shots; about five received placebo; per-sample allocation not given. Repertoires come from day 63 after the first vaccine or placebo injection. Clones were read by immunoSEQ multiplex PCR, and TCRdb kept only the in-frame ones, dropping some. This sample yields around 450,000 clones, of which around nine tenths are seen a single time; more than 10% belongs to the top ten. Sequenced material: peripheral blood, taken in a trial of Ad26.COV2.S vaccine versus placebo. These receptors were collected from a person between 18 and 65 years old who received the Ad26.COV2.S COVID-19 vaccine or a placebo.

CDR3 DNA sequence: TGTGCCAGCAGTAGCAGAGCTAGCGGGGGATACTACGAGCAGTACTTC. Amino acid sequence: CASSSRASGGYYEQYF. The gene calls are TRBV5-4 and TRBJ2-7, with 10 bases matching TRBD2. With 5 bases clipped from V and 3 bases from J, the junction kept 11 bases outside the gene matches. Germline V CDR1 and CDR2: SGHNT, YYREEE (reference sequence). The CDR3 runs to 16 residues. Full variable domain (remainder filled in from reference TRBV5-4 and TRBJ2-7): ETGVTQSPTHLIKTRGQQVTLRCSSQSGHNTVSWYQQALGQGPQFIFQYYREEENGRGNFPPRFSGLQFPNYSSELNVNALELDDSALYLCASSSRASGGYYEQYFGPGTRLTVT.

This clone has a single count. The chain couples TRBV9 to TRBJ2-7; 8 nucleotides match TRBD2. The V and J ends lost 4 bases and 13 bases, in that order; junction bases with no gene match: 7. This CDR3 has 11 residues. Germline V CDR1 and CDR2: SGDLS, YYNGEE. CDR3 amino acids: CASSPGTSLYF. The CDR3 coding sequence is TGTGCCAGCAGCCCGGGGACTAGTTTATACTTC.

CDR3 in amino acids: CASSLGEVHGYTF. CDR3 DNA: TGTGCCAGCAGCTTAGGTGAAGTCCATGGCTACACCTTC. J is TRBJ1-2 and V is TRBV7-9, with D unclear. Germline CDR1 SEHNR, CDR2 FQNEAQ (reference sequence). Trimming removed 1 base at V and 6 bases at J, with 9 bases between. This CDR3 is 13 amino acids long.

J is TRBJ2-5 and V is TRBV5-1; tentatively, D is TRBD1 or TRBD2 (5 bases each). The CDR3 runs to 13 residues. Trimming removed 5 bases at V and 3 bases at J, with 11 bases between. Germline CDR1 is SGHRS and CDR2 is YFSETQ. CDR3 region: CASSSGAEETQYF. In nucleotides, the CDR3 is TGCGCCAGCAGTTCCGGGGCAGAAGAGACCCAGTACTTC.

The chain joins TRBV5-4 to TRBJ2-5; 8 bases align to TRBD2. Judging by the DNA end, TRBJ2-7 fits better; the J call may be wrong. From germline, CDR1 is SGHNT and CDR2 YYREEE (reference sequence). CDR3 length: 13 amino acids. DNA of the CDR3: TGTGCCAGCAGCGGCGGGAGGCCCTACGAGCAGTACTTC. Its translation is CASSGGRPYEQYF.

V gene TRBV9 combines with J gene TRBJ2-3; 10 bases are a match to TRBD2. Losses at the gene ends were 4 bases for V and 4 bases for J; bases not matched to a gene: 9. Looked up from germline, CDR1 is SGDLS and CDR2 is YYNGEE. This CDR3 has 16 amino acids. CDR3 residues: CASSPHLAGVPDTQYF. The CDR3 bases are TGTGCCAGCAGCCCCCATCTAGCGGGAGTCCCAGATACGCAGTATTTT.

This chain links TRBV30 with TRBJ1-2; D is possibly TRBD1 (6 bases). With 2 bases removed from V and 8 bases from J, the gap between germline ends came to 12 bases. The CDR3 covers 12 residues. The germline CDR1 and CDR2 sequences are GTSNPN and SVGIG (reference sequence). CDR3 nucleotides: TGTGCCTGGAGTACATCTAGGGGGGGCTACACCTTC. It encodes CAWSTSRGGYTF.

Here the CDR3 reads CASSIGPGSKETQYF. CDR3 in DNA: TGTGCCAGTAGTATTGGGCCAGGGAGCAAAGAGACCCAGTACTTC. This chain joins TRBV19 and TRBJ2-5; D possibly uses TRBD1 or TRBD2 (5 bases each). V gave up 3 bases and J gave up 3 bases, with 14 bases separating them. The length of the CDR3 is 15 residues. CDR1 LNHDA and CDR2 SQIVND come from the germline V gene (reference sequence).

The rearrangement uses TRBV5-1 and TRBJ2-3, with a possible D match to TRBD1 (6 bases). Looked up from germline, CDR1 is SGHRS and CDR2 is YFSETQ. The length of the CDR3 is 18 residues. Between the trimmed V and J ends, which lost 0 bases and 9 bases, there was a span of 26 bases. The CDR3 nucleotides are TGCGCCAGCAGCTTGGGTTTCCGAGCGAACGGGACACAGATAACGCAGTATTTT. Amino acids: CASSLGFRANGTQITQYF.

V gene TRBV5-6 combines with J gene TRBJ2-1, with D perhaps TRBD2 (5 bases). The CDR3 contains 16 residues. Germline CDR1 is SGHDT and CDR2 is YYEEEE. V was clipped by 0 bases and J by 4 bases, with 14 bases between them. CDR3 in amino acids: CASSLDAGQPYNEQFF. The CDR3 region has the DNA TGTGCCAGCAGCTTGGACGCGGGCCAGCCATACAATGAGCAGTTCTTC.

The DNA for the CDR3 is TGTGCCAGCAGCGGACAGGGAGGGGCCGGGGAGCCCCAGCATTTT. Its translation is CASSGQGGAGEPQHF. This rearrangement joins TRBV7-9 to TRBJ1-5; 8 nucleotides align to TRBD1. The CDR3 is 15 amino acids. Germline loops: CDR1 SEHNR, CDR2 FQNEAQ (reference sequence). Trimming at V came to 5 bases and at J to 8 bases, leaving 11 bases not matched to a gene.

CDR3 sequence (DNA): TGTGCCAGCATCATCAATAGCGGGGCGGAGACCCAGTACTTC. Its translation: CASIINSGAETQYF. This chain links TRBV7-9 with TRBJ2-5; 8 bases line up with TRBD2. V lost 7 bases, J lost 5 bases, and 9 bases stayed unmatched. CDR1 is SEHNR, CDR2 FQNEAQ, per germline (reference sequence). This CDR3 spans 14 amino acids.

This rearrangement joins TRBV11-3 to TRBJ2-7, with D tentatively TRBD2 (6 bases). The CDR3 runs to 15 residues. Between the trimmed V and J ends, which lost 1 base and 0 bases, there was a span of 10 bases. Germline V gene lookup returns CDR1 SGHNT and CDR2 YENEEA. In nucleotides, the CDR3 is TGTGCCAGCAGCTTAGGAGGGGACTCCTCCTACGAGCAGTACTTC. Translated, it gives CASSLGGDSSYEQYF.

The V call is TRBV4-3, the J call TRBJ2-2; TRBD1 or TRBD2 may be the D gene (5 bases each). Trimming left V 3 bases short and J 3 bases short, with 14 bases between. The CDR3 length is 16 residues. Germline assignment: CDR1 LGHNA and CDR2 YSLEER. This chain's CDR3 is CASSHAARGDTGELFF. The CDR3 DNA reads TGCGCCAGCAGCCACGCAGCCAGAGGGGACACCGGGGAGCTGTTTTTT.

The gene calls are TRBV4-1 and TRBJ2-4; D remains unclear. This CDR3 spans 14 amino acids. V was clipped by 2 bases and J by 4 bases, with 9 bases between them. Germline-derived CDR1 and CDR2 are MGHRA and YSYEKL. The CDR3 nucleotides read TGCGCCAGCAGCCAAACGGTGTGGAAAAACATTCAGTACTTC. Protein sequence: CASSQTVWKNIQYF.

A single count supports this clone. The chain joins TRBV7-8 to TRBJ1-2; 7 bases align to TRBD1. CDR1 and CDR2 from the germline V gene are SGHVS and FQNEAQ. V lost 2 bases, J lost 0 bases, and 9 bases stayed unmatched. CDR3 length equals 17 residues. The CDR3 loop is CASSLRQGTDSNYGYTF. The CDR3 DNA follows: TGTGCCAGCAGCTTACGACAGGGAACTGATTCTAACTATGGCTACACCTTC.

This clone was observed a handful of times. V and J are TRBV2 and TRBJ2-1; D uncertain. The germline V and J ends were trimmed by 4 bases and 5 bases, with 3 bases remaining between them. The germline gives CDR1 SNHLY, CDR2 FYNNEI. The CDR3 loop spans 11 amino acids. The CDR3 loop reads CASSGHNEQFF. In nucleotides, the CDR3 is TGTGCCAGCAGTGGACACAATGAGCAGTTCTTC.

The chain employs TRBV11-2 and TRBJ2-3; D remains ambiguous. The CDR3 length is 12 residues. Trimming removed 5 bases at V and 4 bases at J, with 7 bases between. Germline V gene lookup returns CDR1 SGHAT and CDR2 FQNNGV. CDR3 sequence: CASSRKPDTQYF. In DNA, the CDR3 is TGTGCCAGCAGCCGGAAACCAGATACGCAGTATTTT.